The 31 T cell receptor beta chains below were found in one sample sequenced in a study of response to subunit inactivated influenza vaccine. Each CDR3 protein gets one entry after TCRdb re-called the RT-PCR reads with MiXCR. The sample records hundreds of thousands of distinct CDR3 sequences, around a sixth being singletons. The source material was PBMCs from blood, sampled about 11 days after vaccination. The receptors derive from a man aged 50-60 years who received an inactivated influenza vaccine.

This sequence joins TRBV7-9 and TRBJ2-7; 7 bases align to TRBD1. The ends lost 6 bases at V and 0 bases at J; junction bases unmatched: 5. Germline V CDR1 and CDR2: SEHNR, FQNEAQ (reference sequence). The CDR3 has 14 residues. The CDR3 nucleotides read TGTGCCAGCAGGATAACAGGGGACTCCTACGAGCAGTACTTC. Residues: CASRITGDSYEQYF.

This clonotype appeared a few times. The chain is built from TRBV20-1 and TRBJ1-1; D ambiguous. The CDR3 runs 13 residues. V lost 3 bases to trimming and J lost 1 base, with 9 bases between them. In germline, CDR1 is DFQATT, CDR2 SNEGSKA (reference sequence). The CDR3 DNA reads as TGCAGTGCTAGGTTATCAGGGAACACTGAAGCTTTCTTT. It is translated as CSARLSGNTEAFF.

This clonotype was found a few times. V usage is TRBV29-1 and J usage is TRBJ2-1; unclear D gene. CDR1 and CDR2 from the germline V gene are SQVTM and ANQGSEA. The ends were cut back, 1 base at V and 5 bases at J, with 12 bases in the middle. This CDR3 region has 14 residues. The CDR3 loop is CSVEVPPYDNEQFF. CDR3 sequence (DNA): TGCAGCGTTGAAGTTCCCCCGTATGACAATGAGCAGTTCTTC.

This clonotype was seen at least ten times. The V gene is TRBV7-8, the J gene TRBJ2-1, with 9 bases lining up with TRBD2. The germline V gene encodes CDR1 SGHVS and CDR2 FQNEAQ. The CDR3 has 13 amino acids. Here the CDR3 reads CASGRNSYNEQFF. In DNA, the CDR3 is TGTGCGAGCGGGAGGAATTCCTACAATGAGCAGTTCTTC.

In this sample, this clonotype turned up a few times. The chain uses TRBV4-3 and TRBJ2-3; 10 bases line up with TRBD2. The ends lost 3 bases at V and 0 bases at J; junction bases unmatched: 3. The germline V gene has CDR1 LGHNA and CDR2 YSLEER. This CDR3 spans 16 amino acids. DNA of the CDR3: TGCGCCAGCAGCCAGACAGCGGGGGGGAGCACAGATACGCAGTATTTT. This codes for CASSQTAGGSTDTQYF.

The CDR3 DNA reads TGTGCCAGCAGCCCCTCAAACGGAAACACCATATATTTT. It translates to CASSPSNGNTIYF. This chain connects TRBV3-1 to TRBJ1-3; D ambiguous. The V and J ends lost 4 bases and 4 bases respectively, with 8 bases between them. Germline CDR1 reads LGHDT; CDR2 reads YNNKEL (reference sequence). CDR3 length equals 13 residues.

This clonotype has more than one count but fewer than ten. The junction shows a germline mismatch at one end, possibly a read error. This sequence joins TRBV11-2 and TRBJ2-2, with D possibly TRBD2 on 6 matching bases. There are 14 residues in the CDR3. The V gene's germline CDR1 is SGHAT and CDR2 FQNNGV. The DNA for the CDR3 is TGTGCCATCAGCAGAATGTGGGGGGCCGGGGAGCTGTTTTTT. This sequence encodes CAISRMWGAGELFF.

V gene TRBV7-8 combines with J gene TRBJ2-5; TRBD2 matches at 7 bases. Germline values: CDR1 SGHVS, CDR2 FQNEAQ. The CDR3 is 17 residues long. Trimming removed 1 base from V and 5 bases from J; junction bases left unmatched: 13. CDR3 DNA: TGTGCCAGCAGCTTAGTTCGAGTTACTAGCGTTTGGGAGACCCAGTACTTC. The encoded protein is CASSLVRVTSVWETQYF.

The V gene is TRBV5-5, the J gene TRBJ2-1, with TRBD1 matching 9 bases. This CDR3 is built from 14 residues. V trimming: 5 bases; J trimming: 8 bases; junction bases outside the gene matches: 8. In germline, CDR1 is SGHKS, CDR2 YYEKEE (reference sequence). The CDR3 bases are TGTGCCAGCAGGGCCGGGACAGGGCCCCATGAGCAGTTCTTC. Translated: CASRAGTGPHEQFF.

This clonotype was observed a handful of times. Just one base apart from a much larger clone, this may be a read error. This chain uses TRBV20-1 with TRBJ1-1; D is undetermined. The CDR3 runs 11 residues. Per the germline V gene, CDR1 is DFQATT and CDR2 is SNEGSKA (reference sequence). V lost 4 bases to trimming and J lost 0 bases, with 3 bases between them. The CDR3 here is CSAKLNTEAFF. DNA for the CDR3: TGCAGTGCTAAGCTGAACACTGAAGCTTTCTTT.

This clonotype turned up a few times. The rearrangement joins TRBV20-1 to TRBJ2-3, with 10 nucleotides matching TRBD2. This CDR3 has 14 amino acids. V lost 2 bases to trimming and J lost 2 bases; unmatched junction nucleotides: 1. Germline loops: CDR1 DFQATT, CDR2 SNEGSKA (reference sequence). In DNA form, the CDR3 reads TGCAGTGCTAGACTAGCGGGGGACACAGATACGCAGTATTTT. This translates into CSARLAGDTDTQYF.

This chain links TRBV11-2 with TRBJ2-3, with D perhaps given as TRBD1 or TRBD2 (6 bases each). CDR3 length equals 14 residues. The V and J ends lost 5 bases and 6 bases respectively, with 15 bases between them. Germline lookup yields CDR1 SGHAT and CDR2 FQNNGV. As DNA, the CDR3 is TGTGCCAGCAGCATAGGGGGACTTCCGGATACGCAGTATTTT. Translation gives CASSIGGLPDTQYF. The variable domain in full, completed from reference TRBV11-2 and TRBJ2-3, reads EAGVAQSPRYKIIEKRQSVAFWCNPISGHATLYWYQQILGQGPKLLIQFQNNGVVDDSQLPKDRFSAERLKGVDSTLKIQPAKLEDSAVYLCASSIGGLPDTQYFGPGTRLTVL.

The rearrangement links TRBV20-1 to TRBJ2-1; TRBD2 is a possible D gene (6 bases). The CDR3 contains 13 residues. Deletions cut 4 bases from V and 3 bases from J, with 10 bases between. Germline CDR1 is DFQATT and CDR2 is SNEGSKA (reference sequence). For the CDR3, the DNA is TGCAGTGCTAACCTAGCGTACTACAATGAGCAGTTCTTC. It translates to CSANLAYYNEQFF.

This clonotype was recorded a few times. V gene TRBV28 combines with J gene TRBJ2-1, with a weak D call TRBD1 (6 bases). CDR1 MDHEN and CDR2 SYDVKM come from the germline V gene. This CDR3 contains 17 residues. Trimming removed 1 base at V and 0 bases at J, with 13 bases between. Here the CDR3 reads CASSLFGGPSSYNEQFF. Written as DNA, the CDR3 is TGTGCCAGCAGTTTATTTGGGGGCCCTAGCTCCTACAATGAGCAGTTCTTC. Together with reference TRBV28 and TRBJ2-1, the CDR3 gives the full variable domain: DVKVTQSSRYLVKRTGEKVFLECVQDMDHENMFWYRQDPGLGLRLIYFSYDVKMKEKGDIPEGYSVSREKKERFSLILESASTNQTSMYLCASSLFGGPSSYNEQFFGPGTRLTVL.

J is TRBJ1-4 and V is TRBV20-1; a weak D match, TRBD1 (5 bases). CDR1 DFQATT and CDR2 SNEGSKA come from the germline V gene (reference sequence). This CDR3 spans 13 amino acids. V was shortened by 4 bases and J by 8 bases, with 14 bases between the two germline ends. CDR3 in DNA: TGCAGTGCTACCCCGACAGTTAGGGAAAAACTGTTTTTT. It encodes CSATPTVREKLFF.

This clonotype was detected only a few times. The chain combines TRBV12-3 or TRBV12-4 with TRBJ2-7; D possibly corresponds to TRBD1 (6 bases). The CDR3 totals 14 residues. Trimming took 7 bases from V and 1 from J, leaving 14 bases between them. DNA for the CDR3: TGTGCCAGCAAGGACAGTCCCTCGTCCTACGAGCAGTACTTC. This encodes CASKDSPSSYEQYF.

The gene calls are TRBV30 and TRBJ1-6; 11 bases match TRBD1. With 4 bases clipped from V and 10 bases from J, the junction kept 6 bases outside the gene matches. CDR1 and CDR2 from the germline V gene are GTSNPN and SVGIG (reference sequence). The CDR3 loop spans 14 amino acids. The CDR3 reads CAWNVGQGDSPLHF. The DNA of the CDR3 is TGTGCCTGGAATGTGGGACAGGGGGACTCACCCCTCCACTTT.

This clonotype has just a few counts. V usage is TRBV12-3 or TRBV12-4 and J usage is TRBJ2-1; the D is unclear. CDR3 size: 12 residues. V lost 7 bases, J lost 9 bases, and 13 bases lay in between. CDR3 protein: CASNSRLGEQFF. The DNA for the CDR3 is TGTGCCAGCAACTCAAGACTCGGTGAGCAGTTCTTC.

The chain joins TRBV4-1 to TRBJ1-1, with D hard to call. The CDR3 runs 15 residues. V gave up 3 bases and J gave up 0 bases, with 11 bases separating them. Looked up from germline, CDR1 is MGHRA and CDR2 is YSYEKL. The CDR3 spells CASSHSPQVNTEAFF. DNA for the CDR3: TGCGCCAGCAGCCATTCCCCTCAGGTGAACACTGAAGCTTTCTTT.

This chain links TRBV6-2 or TRBV6-3 with TRBJ2-5; TRBD2 matches 8 bases. V shed 8 bases and J 7 bases; nucleotides not matched to a gene: 9. The CDR3 has 13 amino acids. Germline lookup yields CDR1 MNHEY and CDR2 SVGEGT. The CDR3 loop is CASESGGRGTQYF. The CDR3, as DNA: TGTGCCAGCGAAAGCGGGGGAAGAGGGACCCAGTACTTC.

The rearrangement links TRBV5-1 to TRBJ1-5, with 11 bases identical to TRBD1. This CDR3 contains 14 residues. Per the germline V gene, CDR1 is SGHRS and CDR2 is YFSETQ. After removal of 5 bases from V and 7 bases from J, the junction contained 5 bases not matched to a gene. CDR3 region: CASSWTGGGQPQHF. CDR3 DNA sequence: TGCGCCAGCAGTTGGACAGGGGGCGGACAGCCCCAGCATTTT.

CDR3: CASSGARATNEKLFF. The CDR3 coding sequence is TGTGCCAGCAGCGGTGCCCGGGCAACTAATGAAAAACTGTTTTTT. V is TRBV7-9 and J is TRBJ1-4, with D unclear. CDR3 size: 15 residues. The germline V gene has CDR1 SEHNR and CDR2 FQNEAQ (reference sequence). The V gene lost 5 bases and the J gene lost 0 bases, with 10 bases spanning the gap.

The rearrangement joins TRBV6-1 to TRBJ2-3; 10 bases align to TRBD2. Unmatched junction bases numbered 11, after V lost 6 bases and J lost 5 bases. Germline V gene sequence: CDR1 MNHNS, CDR2 SASEGT. The length of the CDR3 is 16 residues. CDR3 protein: CASSSQPAGGVDTQYF. CDR3 nucleotides: TGTGCCAGCAGCTCCCAACCAGCGGGAGGGGTAGATACGCAGTATTTT.

This clonotype was picked up a small number of times. V is TRBV4-2 and J is TRBJ1-6, with D perhaps TRBD1 (6 bases). Looked up from germline, CDR1 is LGHNA and CDR2 is YNFKEQ. V was pared by 4 bases and J by 7 bases, with 11 bases between. The CDR3 loop spans 14 amino acids. In DNA form, the CDR3 reads TGTGCCAGCAGCCCAGGAGGGGGGAATTCACCCCTCCACTTT. Amino acid sequence: CASSPGGGNSPLHF.

Comments on this clonotype: A read error may be the cause here, since a much bigger clone is one base away. The V gene is TRBV5-4, the J gene TRBJ2-5, with unresolved D. This CDR3 region has 11 residues. V gave up 5 bases and J gave up 0 bases, with 2 bases separating them. Germline V CDR1 and CDR2: SGHNT, YYREEE (reference sequence). The CDR3 nucleotides are TGTGCCAGCAGGCACCAAGAGACCCAGTACTTC. It encodes CASRHQETQYF.

The rearrangement links TRBV4-1 to TRBJ2-2; TRBD1 is a possible D gene (6 bases). This CDR3 contains 14 residues. Germline lookup yields CDR1 MGHRA and CDR2 YSYEKL. V lost 4 bases and J 7 bases, leaving 13 bases between the germline ends. The CDR3 DNA follows: TGCGCCAGCAGCCCCCATTACAGGGACGGGGAGCTGTTTTTT. It yields the protein CASSPHYRDGELFF.

This clonotype was observed a few times. The rearrangement uses TRBV6-1 and TRBJ1-5, with D possibly matching TRBD1 (6 bases). The CDR3 contains 13 residues. Trimming stripped 6 bases from V and 5 bases from J, with 11 bases between. In germline, CDR1 is MNHNS, CDR2 SASEGT. The CDR3 spells CASSDNRDQPQHF. The CDR3 DNA sequence: TGTGCCAGCAGCGATAACAGGGATCAGCCCCAGCATTTT.

The rearrangement links TRBV10-3 to TRBJ1-6; 11 bases map to TRBD1. The V segment lost 3 bases and the J segment 10 bases; nucleotides outside the gene matches: 5. CDR1 ENHRY and CDR2 SYGVKD come from the germline V gene. The CDR3 has 15 residues. CDR3 bases: TGTGCCATCAGTGACGGACAGGGGGCCCGGTCACCCCTCCACTTT. Its translation is CAISDGQGARSPLHF.

This clonotype has more than one count but fewer than ten. J is TRBJ1-2 and V is TRBV20-1; the D gene is possibly TRBD1 (5 bases). In germline, CDR1 is DFQATT, CDR2 SNEGSKA (reference sequence). The CDR3 is made up of 14 amino acids. Trimming cost V 1 base and J 5 bases, with 14 bases left between them. The CDR3 DNA sequence: TGCAGTGCTAGAGGCCGGGGGTTGGCGTATGGCTACACCTTC. It translates to CSARGRGLAYGYTF.

The CDR3 is CASSLRQGAGETQYF. The CDR3 DNA reads TGTGCCAGCAGTTTACGGCAGGGGGCGGGAGAGACCCAGTACTTC. The V and J genes are TRBV28 and TRBJ2-5, with TRBD1 matching over 8 bases. The trim removed 2 bases at V and 4 bases at J, leaving 6 bases unmatched. Germline V gives CDR1 MDHEN, CDR2 SYDVKM. The CDR3 runs 15 residues.

This clonotype was seen more than once but under ten times. The chain combines TRBV20-1 with TRBJ2-3; 9 positions agree with TRBD2. V gave up 4 bases and J gave up 4 bases; unmatched junction bases: 6. This CDR3 contains 14 residues. Germline V CDR1 and CDR2: DFQATT, SNEGSKA (reference sequence). Here the CDR3 reads CSATRGGAADTQYF. For the CDR3, the DNA is TGCAGTGCTACTCGCGGGGGGGCAGCAGATACGCAGTATTTT.